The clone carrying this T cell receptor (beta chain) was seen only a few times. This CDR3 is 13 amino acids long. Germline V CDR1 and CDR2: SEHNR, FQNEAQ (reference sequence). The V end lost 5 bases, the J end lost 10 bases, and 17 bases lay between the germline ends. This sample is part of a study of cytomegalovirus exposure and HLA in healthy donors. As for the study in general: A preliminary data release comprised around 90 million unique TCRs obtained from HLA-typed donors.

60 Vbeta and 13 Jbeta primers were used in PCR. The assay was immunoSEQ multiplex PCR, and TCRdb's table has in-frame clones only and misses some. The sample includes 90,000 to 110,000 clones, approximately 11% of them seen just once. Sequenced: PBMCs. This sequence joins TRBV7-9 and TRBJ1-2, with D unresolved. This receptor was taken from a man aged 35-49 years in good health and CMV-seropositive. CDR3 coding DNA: TGTGCCAGCAGCCACGGGAGACTGTTGGCCTACACCTTC. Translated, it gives CASSHGRLLAYTF.